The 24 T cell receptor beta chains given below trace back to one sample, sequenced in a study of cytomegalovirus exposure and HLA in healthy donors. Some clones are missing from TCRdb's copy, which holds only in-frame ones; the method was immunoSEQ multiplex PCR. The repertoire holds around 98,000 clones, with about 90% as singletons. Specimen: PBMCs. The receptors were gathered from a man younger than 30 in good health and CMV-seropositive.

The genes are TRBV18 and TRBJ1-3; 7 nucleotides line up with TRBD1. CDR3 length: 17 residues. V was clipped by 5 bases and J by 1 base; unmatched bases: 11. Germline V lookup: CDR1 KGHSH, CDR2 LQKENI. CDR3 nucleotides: TGTGCCAGCTCATCAAACAGACAGGGAGTTTCTGGAAACACCATATATTTT. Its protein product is CASSSNRQGVSGNTIYF.

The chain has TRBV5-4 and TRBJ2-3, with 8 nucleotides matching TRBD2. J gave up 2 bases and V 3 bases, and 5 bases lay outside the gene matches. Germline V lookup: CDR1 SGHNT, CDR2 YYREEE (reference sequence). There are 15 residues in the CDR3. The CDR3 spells CASSSAGGPTDTQYF. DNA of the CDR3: TGTGCCAGCAGCTCCGCGGGGGGACCCACAGATACGCAGTATTTT. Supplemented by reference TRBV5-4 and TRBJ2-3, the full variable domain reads ETGVTQSPTHLIKTRGQQVTLRCSSQSGHNTVSWYQQALGQGPQFIFQYYREEENGRGNFPPRFSGLQFPNYSSELNVNALELDDSALYLCASSSAGGPTDTQYFGPGTRLTVL.

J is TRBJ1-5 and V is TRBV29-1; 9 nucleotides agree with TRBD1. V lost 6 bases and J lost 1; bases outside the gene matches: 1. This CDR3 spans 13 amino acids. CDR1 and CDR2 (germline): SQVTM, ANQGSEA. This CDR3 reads CSVGQGSNQPQHF. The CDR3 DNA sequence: TGCAGCGTAGGACAGGGGAGCAATCAGCCCCAGCATTTT.

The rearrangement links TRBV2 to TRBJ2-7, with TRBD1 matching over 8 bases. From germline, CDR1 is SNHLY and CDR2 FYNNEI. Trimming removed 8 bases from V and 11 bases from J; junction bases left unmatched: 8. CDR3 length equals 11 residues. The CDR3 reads CASSRSDREYF. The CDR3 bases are TGTGCCAGCTCAAGATCGGACAGGGAGTACTTC.

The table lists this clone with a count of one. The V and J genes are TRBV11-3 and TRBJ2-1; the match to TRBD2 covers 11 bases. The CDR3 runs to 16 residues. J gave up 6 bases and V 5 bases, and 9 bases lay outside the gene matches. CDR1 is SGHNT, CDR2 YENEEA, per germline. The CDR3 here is CASSAQLAGVRNEQFF. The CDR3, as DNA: TGTGCCAGCAGCGCCCAACTAGCGGGAGTGCGCAATGAGCAGTTCTTC.

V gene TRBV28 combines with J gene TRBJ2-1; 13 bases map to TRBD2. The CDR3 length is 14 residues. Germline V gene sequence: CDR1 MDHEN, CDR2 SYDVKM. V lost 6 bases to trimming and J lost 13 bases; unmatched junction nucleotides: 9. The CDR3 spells CASSWTSGRRRQFF. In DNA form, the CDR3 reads TGTGCCAGCAGCTGGACTAGCGGGAGAAGGAGACAGTTCTTC. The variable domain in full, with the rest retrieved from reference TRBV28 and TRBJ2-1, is DVKVTQSSRYLVKRTGEKVFLECVQDMDHENMFWYRQDPGLGLRLIYFSYDVKMKEKGDIPEGYSVSREKKERFSLILESASTNQTSMYLCASSWTSGRRRQFFGPGTRLTVL.

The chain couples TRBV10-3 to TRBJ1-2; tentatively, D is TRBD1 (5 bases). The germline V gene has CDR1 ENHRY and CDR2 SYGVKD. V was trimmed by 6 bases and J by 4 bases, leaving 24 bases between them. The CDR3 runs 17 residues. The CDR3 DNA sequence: TGTGCCATCAGCCCTCCGACCACAAAAGTGGGGGGCTATGGCTACACCTTC. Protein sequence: CAISPPTTKVGGYGYTF.

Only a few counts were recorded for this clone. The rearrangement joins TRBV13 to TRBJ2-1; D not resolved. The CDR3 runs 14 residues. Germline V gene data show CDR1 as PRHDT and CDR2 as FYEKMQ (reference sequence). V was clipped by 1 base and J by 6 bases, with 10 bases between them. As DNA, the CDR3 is TGTGCCAGCAGCTTAGATCGACTCCTCAATGAGCAGTTCTTC. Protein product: CASSLDRLLNEQFF.

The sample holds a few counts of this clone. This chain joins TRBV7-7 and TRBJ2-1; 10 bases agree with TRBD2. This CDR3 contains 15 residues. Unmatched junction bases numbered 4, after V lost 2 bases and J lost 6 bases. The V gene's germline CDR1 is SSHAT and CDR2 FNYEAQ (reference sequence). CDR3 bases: TGTGCCAGCAGCTTAAGCGGGGGGGCTGGCAATGAGCAGTTCTTC. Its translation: CASSLSGGAGNEQFF.

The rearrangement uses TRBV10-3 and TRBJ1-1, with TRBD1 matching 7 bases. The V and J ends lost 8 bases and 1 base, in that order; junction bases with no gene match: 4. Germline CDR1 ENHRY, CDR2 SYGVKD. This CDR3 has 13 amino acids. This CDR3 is CAIGGQANTEAFF. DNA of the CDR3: TGTGCCATCGGCGGACAGGCGAACACTGAAGCTTTCTTT.

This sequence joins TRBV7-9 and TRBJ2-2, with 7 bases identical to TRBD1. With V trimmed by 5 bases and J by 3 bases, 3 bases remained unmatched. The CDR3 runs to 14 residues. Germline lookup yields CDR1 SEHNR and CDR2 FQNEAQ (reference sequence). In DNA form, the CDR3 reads TGTGCCAGCAGCGTAGACAGGGACACCGGGGAGCTGTTTTTT. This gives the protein CASSVDRDTGELFF.

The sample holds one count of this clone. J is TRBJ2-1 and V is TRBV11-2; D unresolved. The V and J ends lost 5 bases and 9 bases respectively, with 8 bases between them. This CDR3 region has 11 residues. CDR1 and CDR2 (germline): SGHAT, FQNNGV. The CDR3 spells CASSASGEQFF. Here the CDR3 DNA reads TGTGCCAGCAGCGCCTCGGGTGAGCAGTTCTTC.

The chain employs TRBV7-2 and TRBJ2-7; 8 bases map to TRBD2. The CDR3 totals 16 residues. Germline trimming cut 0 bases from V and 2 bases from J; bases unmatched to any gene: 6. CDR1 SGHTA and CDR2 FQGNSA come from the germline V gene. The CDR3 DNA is TGTGCCAGCAGCTTAGCTAGCGGGAACGCTGCCTACGAGCAGTACTTC. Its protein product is CASSLASGNAAYEQYF.

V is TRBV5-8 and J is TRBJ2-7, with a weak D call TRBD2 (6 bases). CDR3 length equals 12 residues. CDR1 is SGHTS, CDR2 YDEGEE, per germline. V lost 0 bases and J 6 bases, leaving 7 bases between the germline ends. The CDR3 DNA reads TGTGCCAGCAGCTTGGGGGGAGGCGAGCAGTACTTC. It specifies CASSLGGGEQYF.

CDR3: CASSLEGQGRETQYF. The CDR3 DNA follows: TGTGCCAGCAGCTTAGAGGGACAGGGTCGAGAGACCCAGTACTTC. The rearrangement uses TRBV7-2 and TRBJ2-5, with TRBD1 identical over 9 bases. This CDR3 region has 15 residues. Trimming cost V 1 base and J 4 bases; bases outside gene matches: 4. Germline V gene sequence: CDR1 SGHTA, CDR2 FQGNSA.

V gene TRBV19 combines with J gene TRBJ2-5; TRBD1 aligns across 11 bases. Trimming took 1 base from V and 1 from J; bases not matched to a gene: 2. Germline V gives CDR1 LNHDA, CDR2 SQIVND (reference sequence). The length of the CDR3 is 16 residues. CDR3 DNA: TGTGCCAGTAGTATAGGGGGGACAGGGGGCCAAGAGACCCAGTACTTC. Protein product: CASSIGGTGGQETQYF.

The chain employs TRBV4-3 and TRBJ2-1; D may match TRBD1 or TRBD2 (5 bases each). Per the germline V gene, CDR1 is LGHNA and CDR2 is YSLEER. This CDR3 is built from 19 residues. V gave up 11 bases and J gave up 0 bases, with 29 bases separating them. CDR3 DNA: TGCGCCGCCAGCCGGGGCGGTAGGGGCTTCTCAAGCTCCTACAATGAGCAGTTCTTC. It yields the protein CAASRGGRGFSSSYNEQFF.

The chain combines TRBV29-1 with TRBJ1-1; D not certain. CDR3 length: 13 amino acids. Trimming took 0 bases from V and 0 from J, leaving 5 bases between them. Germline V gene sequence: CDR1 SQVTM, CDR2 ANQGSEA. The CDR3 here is CSVEDSMNTEAFF. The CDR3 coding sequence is TGCAGCGTTGAAGATTCTATGAACACTGAAGCTTTCTTT.

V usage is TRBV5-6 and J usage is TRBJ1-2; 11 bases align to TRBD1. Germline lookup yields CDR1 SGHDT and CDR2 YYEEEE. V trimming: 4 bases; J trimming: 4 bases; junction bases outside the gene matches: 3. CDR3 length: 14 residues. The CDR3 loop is CASSRGQGVYGYTF. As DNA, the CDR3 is TGTGCCAGCAGCCGGGGACAGGGGGTCTATGGCTACACCTTC.

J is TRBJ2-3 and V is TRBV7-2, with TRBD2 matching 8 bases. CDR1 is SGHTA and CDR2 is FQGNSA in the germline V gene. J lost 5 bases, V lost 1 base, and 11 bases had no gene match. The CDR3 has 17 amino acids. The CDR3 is CASSLVLADPRGDTQYF. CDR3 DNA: TGTGCCAGCAGCTTAGTACTAGCGGACCCCCGGGGAGATACGCAGTATTTT.

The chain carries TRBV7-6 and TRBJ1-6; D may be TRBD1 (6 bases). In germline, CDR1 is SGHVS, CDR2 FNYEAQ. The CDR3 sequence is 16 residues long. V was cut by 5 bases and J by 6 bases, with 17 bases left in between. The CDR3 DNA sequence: TGTGCCAGCAGCCTTTCGAGCACCAGGGGTAATTCACCCCTCCACTTT. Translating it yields CASSLSSTRGNSPLHF.

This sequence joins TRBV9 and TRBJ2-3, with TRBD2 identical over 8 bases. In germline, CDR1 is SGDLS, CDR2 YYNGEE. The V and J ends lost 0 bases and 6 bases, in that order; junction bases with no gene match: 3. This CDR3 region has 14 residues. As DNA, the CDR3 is TGTGCCAGCAGCGTAGGCGGGAGGTCCGATACGCAGTATTTT. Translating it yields CASSVGGRSDTQYF.

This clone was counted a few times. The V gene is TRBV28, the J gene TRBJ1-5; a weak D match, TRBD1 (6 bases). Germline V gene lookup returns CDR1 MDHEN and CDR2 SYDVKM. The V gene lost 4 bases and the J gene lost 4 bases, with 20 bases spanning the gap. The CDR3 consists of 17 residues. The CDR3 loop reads CASSSPGGGDMNQPQHF. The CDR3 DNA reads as TGTGCCAGCAGTTCCCCCGGGGGGGGCGATATGAATCAGCCCCAGCATTTT.

The CDR3 is CASSLLAGGHNEQFF. CDR3 nucleotide sequence: TGTGCCAGCAGCTTACTAGCGGGGGGGCACAATGAGCAGTTCTTC. The chain links TRBV7-3 to TRBJ2-1; the match to TRBD2 covers 12 bases. The CDR3 is 15 amino acids. V gave up 2 bases and J gave up 5 bases; unmatched junction bases: 1. In germline, CDR1 is SGHTA, CDR2 FQGTGA.